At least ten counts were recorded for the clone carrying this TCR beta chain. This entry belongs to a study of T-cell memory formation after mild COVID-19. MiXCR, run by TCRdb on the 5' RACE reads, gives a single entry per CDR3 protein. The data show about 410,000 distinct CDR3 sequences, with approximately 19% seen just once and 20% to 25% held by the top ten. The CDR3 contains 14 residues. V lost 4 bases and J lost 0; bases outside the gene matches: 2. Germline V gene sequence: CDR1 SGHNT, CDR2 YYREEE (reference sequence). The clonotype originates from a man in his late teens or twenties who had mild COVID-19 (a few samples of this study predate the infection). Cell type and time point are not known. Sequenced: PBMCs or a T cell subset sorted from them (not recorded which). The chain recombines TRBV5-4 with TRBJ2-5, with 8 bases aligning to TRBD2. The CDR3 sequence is CASSGGGYQETQYF. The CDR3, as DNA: TGTGCCAGCAGCGGCGGGGGGTACCAAGAGACCCAGTACTTC. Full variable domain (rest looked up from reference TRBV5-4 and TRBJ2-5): ETGVTQSPTHLIKTRGQQVTLRCSSQSGHNTVSWYQQALGQGPQFIFQYYREEENGRGNFPPRFSGLQFPNYSSELNVNALELDDSALYLCASSGGGYQETQYFGPGTRLLVL.